This T cell receptor (beta chain) is from a study of blood T cell repertoires in COVID-19. Study in general: Sources were T cells, B-cell-depleted T cells, or PBMCs; the material itself was cDNA or gDNA.

Generated by immunoSEQ multiplex PCR, the TCRdb table keeps only in-frame clones and is missing some. The table shows 350,000 or so clones, with 89% occurring only once. In Seattle, patients joined the study during active infection and were tracked longitudinally. This CDR3 has 17 amino acids. The V end was cut by 2 bases, the J end by 0 bases, with 16 bases between. Germline-derived CDR1 and CDR2 are LNHDA and SQIVND (reference sequence). The sample consisted of peripheral blood. This chain uses TRBV19 with TRBJ1-2; D call uncertain. The clonotype was recovered from a woman in her sixties or seventies with COVID-19, enrolled during active disease. CDR3 nucleotides: TGTGCCAGTAGTATATTCCCTCCGACGGGGACTAACTATGGCTACACCTTC. The encoded protein is CASSIFPPTGTNYGYTF.